This entry lists 10 T cell receptor beta chains sequenced from one sample in a study of cytomegalovirus exposure and HLA in healthy donors. This PCR relied on a set of 60 Vbeta primers and 13 Jbeta primers. Clones were sequenced by immunoSEQ multiplex PCR, and TCRdb holds only the in-frame ones, with some missing. The sample lists under 150,000 clones; about 74% were seen once. Material: PBMCs. The source of these receptors is a woman aged 40 to 55 in good health and CMV-seronegative.

This clone is a singleton in its sample. The rearrangement joins TRBV11-3 to TRBJ2-2; 14 bases align to TRBD2. The germline CDR1 and CDR2 sequences are SGHNT and YENEEA. V shed 5 bases, J shed 5 bases, and the junction held 4 bases outside the gene matches. The CDR3 has 16 residues. CDR3 bases: TGTGCCAGCAGCGGAGGGACTAGCGGGGGAACCGGGGAGCTGTTTTTT. Encoded protein: CASSGGTSGGTGELFF.

The chain is built from TRBV19 and TRBJ1-5; TRBD1 is a possible D gene (6 bases). The CDR3 has 15 residues. Between the trimmed V and J ends, which lost 8 bases and 4 bases, there was a span of 18 bases. CDR1 and CDR2 from the germline V gene are LNHDA and SQIVND (reference sequence). The CDR3 DNA sequence: TGTGCCAGTCGTAGGGGACAACAACCGAATCAGCCCCAGCATTTT. Its protein is CASRRGQQPNQPQHF.

This clone showed up just once. This chain connects TRBV18 to TRBJ2-1; a weak D match, TRBD1 (6 bases). The CDR3 loop spans 13 amino acids. Germline assignment: CDR1 KGHSH and CDR2 LQKENI. Trimming stripped 5 bases from V and 10 bases from J, with 15 bases between. The CDR3 DNA follows: TGTGCCAGCTCAGCCCAACAGGGTCGCGAGCAGTTCTTC. Amino acid sequence: CASSAQQGREQFF.

There are a few counts of this clone. One end of the junction does not line up with germline, which may come from a read error. V usage is TRBV7-9 and J usage is TRBJ1-2; 9 nucleotides line up with TRBD1. Germline-derived CDR1 and CDR2 are SEHNR and FQNEAQ (reference sequence). CDR3 length: 13 amino acids. The CDR3 nucleotides are TGTGCCAGCAGCTTCGGACAGGGGTATGCCTACACCTTC. Translation gives CASSFGQGYAYTF.

This clone has just one count. The rearrangement links TRBV5-8 to TRBJ1-1, with D possibly matching TRBD1 (6 bases). The CDR3 loop spans 14 amino acids. The germline gives CDR1 SGHTS, CDR2 YDEGEE. The V end was cut by 5 bases, the J end by 10 bases, with 21 bases between. CDR3 loop: CASRLTGTRRGAFF. Written as DNA, the CDR3 is TGTGCCAGCAGACTTACAGGGACGCGACGGGGAGCTTTCTTT.

V gene TRBV6-5 combines with J gene TRBJ1-1; tentative D call: TRBD1 (6 bases). This CDR3 comprises 15 residues. Germline V CDR1 and CDR2: MNHEY, SVGAGI. The V gene lost 6 bases and the J gene lost 0 bases, with 14 bases spanning the gap. The CDR3 DNA reads as TGTGCCAGCAGCAGATACAGGGTGCTGAACACTGAAGCTTTCTTT. The encoded protein is CASSRYRVLNTEAFF.

In regard to this clone: Sequence at one end of the junction differs from germline and may be a read error. This rearrangement joins TRBV6-1 to TRBJ2-5; 9 bases map to TRBD2. The CDR3 length is 18 residues. Germline V CDR1 and CDR2: MNHNS, SASEGT. This chain's CDR3 is CAGSEPSFAGGERETQYF. Written as DNA, the CDR3 is TGTGCCGGCAGTGAACCCTCTTTTGCGGGAGGGGAGAGGGAGACCCAGTACTTC.

The chain is built from TRBV18 and TRBJ1-1, with TRBD1 as a possible D gene (6 bases). Looked up from germline, CDR1 is KGHSH and CDR2 is LQKENI. Trimming removed 6 bases from V and 6 bases from J, with 14 bases in between. CDR3 length: 13 amino acids. The CDR3 coding sequence is TGTGCCAGCTCCCAACAGGGTTCCTCTGAAGCTTTCTTT. It codes for CASSQQGSSEAFF.

The chain is built from TRBV30 and TRBJ1-2, with 7 bases identical to TRBD1. This CDR3 has 15 amino acids. V trimming: 1 base; J trimming: 4 bases; junction bases outside the gene matches: 9. CDR1 is GTSNPN and CDR2 is SVGIG in the germline V gene (reference sequence). CDR3 nucleotide sequence: TGTGCCTGGAGTGGGGGGGACAGCTGGGGCTATGGCTACACCTTC. Residues: CAWSGGDSWGYGYTF. The full variable domain, in which reference TRBV30 and TRBJ1-2 provide the parts outside the CDR3, is SQTIHQWPATLVQPVGSPLSLECTVEGTSNPNLYWYRQAAGRGLQLLFYSVGIGQISSEVPQNLSASRPQDRQFILSSKKLLLSDSGFYLCAWSGGDSWGYGYTFGSGTRLTVV.

The gene calls are TRBV9 and TRBJ2-7, with no clear D. The germline V and J ends were trimmed by 4 bases and 4 bases, with 15 bases remaining between them. This CDR3 spans 14 amino acids. The germline CDR1 and CDR2 sequences are SGDLS and YYNGEE. CDR3 DNA: TGTGCCAGCAGCCCCCGCACAGCCCAGTACGAGCAGTACTTC. Protein: CASSPRTAQYEQYF.